What follows are 28 T cell receptor beta chains derived from one specimen sequenced in a study of shared clonotypes between healthy human individuals. The protocol was immunoSEQ multiplex PCR, while the TCRdb copy is restricted to in-frame clones and leaves out a portion. The table shows 2 million to 2.5 million clones, with more than 85% occurring only once. The material sequenced was naive CD4+ T cells from PBMCs. The sample's subset: CD45RA+ positively selected. The receptors shown here come from a man younger than 35 in good health. Some clones in this sample may be carry-over from other donors' samples.

The V gene is TRBV27, the J gene TRBJ2-1, with D possibly TRBD2 on 9 matching bases. The germline V gene has CDR1 MNHEY and CDR2 SMNVEV (reference sequence). Trimming left V 6 bases short and J 8 bases short, with 38 bases between. The CDR3 has 21 amino acids. This CDR3 reads CASSRFGPRTGWPSGVDEQFF. The CDR3 region has the DNA TGTGCCAGCAGCCGGTTCGGCCCCAGGACAGGGTGGCCTAGCGGGGTCGATGAGCAGTTCTTC.

This chain joins TRBV30 and TRBJ1-5; maybe TRBD1 (5 bases). Germline V CDR1 and CDR2: GTSNPN, SVGIG (reference sequence). The CDR3 loop spans 14 amino acids. V gave up 5 bases and J gave up 5 bases, with 16 bases separating them. This CDR3 is CAWQAGAFDQPQHF. The CDR3 region has the DNA TGTGCCTGGCAGGCCGGGGCCTTTGATCAGCCCCAGCATTTT.

J is TRBJ1-2 and V is TRBV21-1. TRBV21-1 is flagged as a pseudogene. The length of the CDR3 is 16 residues. The CDR3 is CAGKLQGGVANYGYTF. The CDR3 DNA reads as TGTGCCGGAAAATTACAGGGAGGGGTAGCTAACTATGGCTACACCTTC.

V gene TRBV2 combines with J gene TRBJ2-5; no clear D gene. The germline gives CDR1 SNHLY, CDR2 FYNNEI. The V gene lost 2 bases and the J gene lost 6 bases, with 10 bases spanning the gap. The CDR3 is 13 amino acids. Here the CDR3 reads CASSELPGQTQYF. CDR3 DNA sequence: TGTGCCAGCAGTGAACTTCCAGGTCAGACCCAGTACTTC. The full variable domain, rest sourced from reference TRBV2 and TRBJ2-5, is EPEVTQTPSHQVTQMGQEVILRCVPISNHLYFYWYRQILGQKVEFLVSFYNNEISEKSEIFDDQFSVERPDGSNFTLKIRSTKLEDSAMYFCASSELPGQTQYFGPGTRLLVL.

As to this clone: Different DNA sequences within this sample yield the same CDR3. V and J are TRBV6-5 and TRBJ1-1; weak D call: TRBD1 (5 bases). The CDR3 consists of 13 residues. Germline V CDR1 and CDR2: MNHEY, SVGAGI. Trimming left V 3 bases short and J 5 bases short, with 10 bases between. CDR3 DNA sequence: TGTGCCAGCAGTTATGGGGGAGTGACTGAAGCTTTCTTT. Its translation: CASSYGGVTEAFF.

This clone was counted between two and nine times. The CDR3 here is CASSPVIRGTEAFF. CDR3 sequence (DNA): TGTGCCAGCAGTCCCGTTATCCGGGGAACTGAAGCTTTCTTT. The rearrangement links TRBV2 to TRBJ1-1, with D uncertain. The ends were cut back, 5 bases at V and 5 bases at J, with 15 bases in the middle. The CDR3 loop spans 14 amino acids. Germline lookup yields CDR1 SNHLY and CDR2 FYNNEI.

The chain combines TRBV5-4 with TRBJ2-3; no firm D call. Germline-derived CDR1 and CDR2 are SGHNT and YYREEE (reference sequence). Trimming shortened V by 5 bases and J by 2 bases, and 9 bases separated the two germline ends. This CDR3 contains 13 residues. The DNA for the CDR3 is TGTGCCAGCAGTCGGACCCACACAGATACGCAGTATTTT. Translating it yields CASSRTHTDTQYF.

The V and J genes are TRBV6-6 and TRBJ2-4; TRBD1 might be the D (5 bases). Trimming shortened V by 6 bases and J by 0 bases, and 12 bases separated the two germline ends. The CDR3 runs to 15 residues. Germline assignment: CDR1 MNHNY and CDR2 SVGAGI (reference sequence). The DNA of the CDR3 is TGTGCCAGCAGCGACCAACAGGAAGCCAAAAACATTCAGTACTTC. This translates into CASSDQQEAKNIQYF.

The chain's CDR3 is CASSPPQRVDTQYF. In DNA, the CDR3 is TGTGCCAGCTCACCACCCCAGAGGGTAGATACGCAGTATTTT. The V gene is TRBV18, the J gene TRBJ2-3; D possibly corresponds to TRBD2 (5 bases). Trimming shortened V by 0 bases and J by 5 bases, and 9 bases separated the two germline ends. Germline V gene sequence: CDR1 KGHSH, CDR2 LQKENI. The CDR3 sequence is 14 residues long.

The rearrangement uses TRBV5-5 and TRBJ1-1; possibly TRBD1 for D (6 bases). Germline-derived CDR1 and CDR2 are SGHKS and YYEKEE (reference sequence). The CDR3 has 15 amino acids. V was pared by 0 bases and J by 1 base, with 10 bases between. The CDR3 DNA reads TGTGCCAGCAGCTTGGAGCAGGGGAGGAACACTGAAGCTTTCTTT. Residues: CASSLEQGRNTEAFF.

This chain joins TRBV5-5 and TRBJ1-2; possibly TRBD1 for D (6 bases). The ends were cut back, 1 base at V and 2 bases at J, with 9 bases in the middle. Germline V lookup: CDR1 SGHKS, CDR2 YYEKEE (reference sequence). The length of the CDR3 is 14 residues. The CDR3, as DNA: TGTGCCAGCAGCTTGTCCCAGGGGAACTATGGCTACACCTTC. Protein: CASSLSQGNYGYTF.

The DNA for the CDR3 is TGCGCCAGCAGCTTGGAGGGGGCTGGGTTCAACGAGCAGTACTTC. This codes for CASSLEGAGFNEQYF. The chain recombines TRBV5-1 with TRBJ2-7; 7 positions agree with TRBD1. The V gene's germline CDR1 is SGHRS and CDR2 YFSETQ. V lost 0 bases and J lost 5; bases outside the gene matches: 8. This CDR3 contains 15 residues.

The rearrangement joins TRBV28 to TRBJ2-1; D is possibly TRBD2 (6 bases). V lost 10 bases and J 7 bases, leaving 20 bases between the germline ends. Germline CDR1 reads MDHEN; CDR2 reads SYDVKM. This CDR3 is built from 14 residues. Here the CDR3 reads CATSPWGVENEQFF. The CDR3, as DNA: TGTGCCACCTCTCCCTGGGGGGTCGAGAATGAGCAGTTCTTC.

This clone appeared a single time. The chain recombines TRBV7-2 with TRBJ1-5; D gene ambiguous. Germline-derived CDR1 and CDR2 are SGHTA and FQGNSA. This CDR3 is built from 16 residues. The V end lost 1 base, the J end lost 2 bases, and 12 bases lay between the germline ends. The CDR3 DNA is TGTGCCAGCAGCTTAGTTTGGGATCTGGGCAATCAGCCCCAGCATTTT. Translating gives CASSLVWDLGNQPQHF.

The chain links TRBV19 to TRBJ2-5; D gene unclear. The CDR3 is 11 residues long. V was cut by 5 bases and J by 3 bases, with 4 bases left in between. Germline-derived CDR1 and CDR2 are LNHDA and SQIVND (reference sequence). DNA of the CDR3: TGTGCCAGTAGTGAAGAAGAGACCCAGTACTTC. Protein: CASSEEETQYF.

The chain links TRBV28 to TRBJ2-1, with 12 nucleotides matching TRBD2. The CDR3 contains 17 residues. With V trimmed by 6 bases and J by 9 bases, 15 bases remained unmatched. Germline V lookup: CDR1 MDHEN, CDR2 SYDVKM. The CDR3 DNA follows: TGTGCCAGCAGGCCACGAGCTGGGACTAGCGGGTCGGTTGAGCAGTTCTTC. Translated: CASRPRAGTSGSVEQFF.

V gene TRBV7-9 combines with J gene TRBJ2-1; 7 bases agree with TRBD2. The CDR3 runs 19 residues. The germline CDR1 and CDR2 sequences are SEHNR and FQNEAQ (reference sequence). The V gene end was trimmed by 1 base and the J gene end by 0 bases; junction bases not matched to a gene: 12. The CDR3 bases are TGTGCCAGCAGCTTAGGGTGGGCTAGCGGTGAGAGCTCCTACAATGAGCAGTTCTTC. This codes for CASSLGWASGESSYNEQFF.

The table lists this clone with a count of one. The V gene is TRBV7-3, the J gene TRBJ2-1, with D perhaps matching TRBD2 (5 bases). V gave up 1 base and J gave up 8 bases, with 9 bases separating them. The germline CDR1 and CDR2 sequences are SGHTA and FQGTGA. The length of the CDR3 is 13 residues. The CDR3 spells CASSLIGGDEQFF. In DNA form, the CDR3 reads TGTGCCAGCAGCTTAATAGGAGGAGATGAGCAGTTCTTC.

The rearrangement uses TRBV2 and TRBJ1-1, with 7 bases aligning to TRBD1. Losses at the gene ends were 8 bases for V and 6 bases for J; bases not matched to a gene: 6. The germline CDR1 and CDR2 sequences are SNHLY and FYNNEI. This CDR3 has 12 amino acids. CDR3 DNA: TGTGCCAGCGGGACAGAGGGGCCTGAAGCTTTCTTT. Translation gives CASGTEGPEAFF.

V gene TRBV9 combines with J gene TRBJ2-3; no clear D gene. Germline V lookup: CDR1 SGDLS, CDR2 YYNGEE. The CDR3 loop spans 16 amino acids. Trimming shortened V by 0 bases and J by 2 bases, and 13 bases separated the two germline ends. In DNA form, the CDR3 reads TGTGCCAGCAGCGTAGCCCTAGGGCGGTACACAGATACGCAGTATTTT. Encoded protein: CASSVALGRYTDTQYF.

This clone was observed a single time. The J gene is TRBJ2-1, the V gene TRBV5-4; D unclear. The CDR3 spans 13 residues. CDR1 and CDR2 from the germline V gene are SGHNT and YYREEE (reference sequence). V dropped 4 bases and J dropped 7 bases, with 12 bases sitting between them. This CDR3 reads CASSAGLRNEQFF. CDR3 DNA sequence: TGTGCCAGCAGCGCCGGGCTACGGAATGAGCAGTTCTTC.

V usage is TRBV7-2 and J usage is TRBJ2-7, with 8 bases lining up with TRBD2. The CDR3 runs to 14 residues. Trimming removed 1 base from V and 6 bases from J; junction bases left unmatched: 5. The germline V gene has CDR1 SGHTA and CDR2 FQGNSA. CDR3 DNA sequence: TGTGCCAGCAGCTTAGAACCAGCGGGGGTCGAGCAGTACTTC. Amino acid sequence: CASSLEPAGVEQYF.

This sequence joins TRBV7-2 and TRBJ2-7; 8 bases fit TRBD1. This CDR3 is built from 18 residues. V lost 5 bases to trimming and J lost 1 base; unmatched junction nucleotides: 16. The germline V gene has CDR1 SGHTA and CDR2 FQGNSA. CDR3 residues: CASSIKGYRTGLSYEQYF. DNA of the CDR3: TGTGCCAGCAGCATCAAAGGATATCGGACAGGGCTTTCCTACGAGCAGTACTTC.

V usage is TRBV23-1 and J usage is TRBJ1-5; TRBD1 agrees at 7 bases. TRBV23-1 falls under the ORF class, with uncertain function. Germline trimming cut 3 bases from V and 1 base from J; bases unmatched to any gene: 6. CDR3 size: 16 residues. This CDR3 reads CASSHLTGTSNQPQHF. In DNA, the CDR3 is TGCGCCAGCAGTCATTTGACAGGGACGAGCAATCAGCCCCAGCATTTT.

The V and J genes are TRBV25-1 and TRBJ2-1; TRBD2 matches 10 bases. CDR1 and CDR2 from the germline V gene are MGHDK and SYGVNS. The CDR3 runs 16 residues. V trimming: 5 bases; J trimming: 9 bases; junction bases outside the gene matches: 13. The CDR3 sequence: CASSFLSGRNPREQFF. CDR3 DNA sequence: TGTGCCAGCAGTTTCCTTAGCGGGAGGAACCCCCGTGAGCAGTTCTTC. Using reference TRBV25-1 and TRBJ2-1 for the parts outside the CDR3, the full variable domain is EADIYQTPRYLVIGTGKKITLECSQTMGHDKMYWYQQDPGMELHLIHYSYGVNSTEKGDLSSESTVSRIRTEHFPLTLESARPSHTSQYLCASSFLSGRNPREQFFGPGTRLTVL.

The V call is TRBV15, the J call TRBJ2-7; D possibly corresponds to TRBD1 (6 bases). The CDR3 length is 16 residues. The V gene's germline CDR1 is LNHNV and CDR2 YYDKDF (reference sequence). V was pared by 2 bases and J by 0 bases, with 14 bases between. The CDR3 nucleotides are TGTGCCACCAGCAGACCCGGGACACCTATCTCCTACGAGCAGTACTTC. It encodes CATSRPGTPISYEQYF.

The rearrangement uses TRBV7-2 and TRBJ2-7, with 8 bases fitting TRBD1. CDR1 SGHTA and CDR2 FQGNSA come from the germline V gene. J was trimmed by 1 base and V by 4 bases; bases with no gene match: 6. The CDR3 runs to 15 residues. CDR3 sequence (DNA): TGTGCCAGCAGCTCCATCGGGACAGGTTCCTACGAGCAGTACTTC. This sequence encodes CASSSIGTGSYEQYF.

This clone turned up a few times. Other DNA sequences of this sample code for an identical CDR3. The gene calls are TRBV20-1 and TRBJ1-2; maybe TRBD1 (5 bases). Germline CDR1 is DFQATT and CDR2 is SNEGSKA (reference sequence). V lost 2 bases to trimming and J lost 7 bases, with 8 bases between them. The CDR3 spans 11 residues. This chain's CDR3 is CSARTGGGYTF. DNA for the CDR3: TGCAGTGCTAGAACGGGGGGTGGCTACACCTTC.